This passage covers 7 T cell receptor beta chains from one sample sequenced in a study of blood T cell repertoires in COVID-19. Assay used: immunoSEQ multiplex PCR; TCRdb lists only in-frame clones, some missing. The table records some 150,000 clones, more than 80% of them present only once. The source material was PBMCs or T cells enriched from blood (not recorded which). These receptors were collected from a middle-aged man who had recovered from COVID-19.

In its sample, this clone was seen once. At one end, the junction sequence differs from germline, possibly due to a read error. The J gene is TRBJ1-1, the V gene TRBV7-3; 10 nucleotides agree with TRBD1. The length of the CDR3 is 15 residues. Germline V lookup: CDR1 SGHTA, CDR2 FQGTGA. Here the CDR3 reads CASSMTGGRGTEAFF. CDR3 nucleotide sequence: TGTGCCAGCAGCATGACAGGGGGCCGGGGAACTGAGGCTTTCTTT.

The chain carries TRBV19 and TRBJ1-3, with TRBD1 matching 7 bases. In germline, CDR1 is LNHDA, CDR2 SQIVND (reference sequence). The CDR3 runs to 16 residues. The V gene end was trimmed by 5 bases and the J gene end by 0 bases; junction bases not matched to a gene: 7. The CDR3 DNA reads TGTGCCAGTAGTCTCGGACAGGCAGACTCTGGAAACACCATATATTTT. It specifies CASSLGQADSGNTIYF. Using reference TRBV19 and TRBJ1-3 for the parts outside the CDR3, the full variable domain is DGGITQSPKYLFRKEGQNVTLSCEQNLNHDAMYWYRQDPGQGLRLIYYSQIVNDFQKGDIAEGYSVSREKKESFPLTVTSAQKNPTAFYLCASSLGQADSGNTIYFGEGSWLTVV.

A word on this clone: Other DNA sequences in the same sample also yield this CDR3. The V gene is TRBV11-2, the J gene TRBJ1-2; 10 bases agree with TRBD1. This CDR3 is 13 amino acids long. Germline lookup yields CDR1 SGHAT and CDR2 FQNNGV. The junction had 2 bases not matched to a gene; V was cut back by 5 bases and J by 5 bases. CDR3 DNA: TGTGCCAGCAGCCCGGGACAGGGGTATGGCTACACCTTC. Its protein is CASSPGQGYGYTF.

This clone was counted a single time. DNA for the CDR3: TGTGCCTCCCGACCCGGACTAGCAGGCACCGGGGAGCTGTTTTTT. Translated, it gives CASRPGLAGTGELFF. The chain couples TRBV11-2 to TRBJ2-2; 8 bases align to TRBD2. Germline V gives CDR1 SGHAT, CDR2 FQNNGV. The CDR3 sequence is 15 residues long. The V segment lost 11 bases and the J segment 4 bases; nucleotides outside the gene matches: 12. Combining the CDR3 with reference TRBV11-2 and TRBJ2-2 gives the whole variable domain EAGVAQSPRYKIIEKRQSVAFWCNPISGHATLYWYQQILGQGPKLLIQFQNNGVVDDSQLPKDRFSAERLKGVDSTLKIQPAKLEDSAVYLCASRPGLAGTGELFFGEGSRLTVL.

This clone was found a few times. The chain joins TRBV28 to TRBJ1-5; tentatively, D is TRBD1 (6 bases). The germline V gene encodes CDR1 MDHEN and CDR2 SYDVKM. V shed 3 bases and J shed 9 bases, with 18 bases lying between them. The CDR3 covers 15 residues. In DNA, the CDR3 is TGTGCCAGCAGTTTCAACCCGGCAGGGGCTCGGCCCCAGCATTTT. Its translation: CASSFNPAGARPQHF.

The V call is TRBV10-3, the J call TRBJ2-7; 7 bases match TRBD1. The V segment lost 7 bases and the J segment 0 bases; nucleotides outside the gene matches: 3. The length of the CDR3 is 13 residues. Germline V gene lookup returns CDR1 ENHRY and CDR2 SYGVKD. The CDR3 loop is CAIKGTDSYEQYV. The CDR3 DNA reads as TGTGCCATCAAAGGGACAGACTCCTACGAGCAGTACGTC.

V gene TRBV9 combines with J gene TRBJ2-7, with 8 bases matching TRBD1. There are 16 residues in the CDR3. V was pared by 5 bases and J by 3 bases, with 13 bases of the junction left unmatched. Germline CDR1 reads SGDLS; CDR2 reads YYNGEE. DNA for the CDR3: TGTGCCAGCAGTCAAGGACCGGGACAGGTGGGCTACGAGCAGTACTTC. This codes for CASSQGPGQVGYEQYF.